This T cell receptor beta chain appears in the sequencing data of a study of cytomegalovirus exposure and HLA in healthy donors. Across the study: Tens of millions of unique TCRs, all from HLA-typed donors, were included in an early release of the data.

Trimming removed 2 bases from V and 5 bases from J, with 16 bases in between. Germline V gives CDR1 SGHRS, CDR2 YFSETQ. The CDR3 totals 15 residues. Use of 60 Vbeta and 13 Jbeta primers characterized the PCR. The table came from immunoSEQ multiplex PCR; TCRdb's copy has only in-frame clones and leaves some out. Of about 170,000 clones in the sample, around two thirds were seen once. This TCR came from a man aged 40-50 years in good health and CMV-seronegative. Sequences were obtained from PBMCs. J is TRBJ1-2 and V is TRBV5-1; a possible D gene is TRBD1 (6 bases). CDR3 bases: TGCGCCAGCAGCTTAACCACAGGGAGATCTTATGGCTACACCTTC. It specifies CASSLTTGRSYGYTF.